Shown below are 29 T cell receptor beta chains from a single sample sequenced in a study of CD8+ T cells in alopecia areata (dated by TCRdb to the late 2010s). In light of the paper, this sample's time point label describes: less than five weeks on oral tofacitinib. What the treatment or condition label conveys for this sample: oral pan-JAK inhibitor, 5-10 mg twice daily. The library was built by means of the immunoSEQ multiplex PCR assay. RNA was extracted from all samples and reverse transcribed into cDNA as template for TCR sequencing. TCRdb provides this immuneACCESS table in a form limited to in-frame rearrangements. Some clones are lacking; in checked studies, under half of them reflect an unresolved V gene, and why the rest are absent is not known. The sample table records some 220,000 clones; more than 45% of these occur just once. The top ten clones comprise roughly 1.6% of the sample. The sample consisted of CD4+ T cells sorted from blood, taken at week 4, from a patient treated with tofacitinib. These receptor sequences come from a human donor with alopecia areata.

The chain links TRBV6-1 to TRBJ2-7; 12 nucleotides match TRBD2. Germline V gives CDR1 MNHNS, CDR2 SASEGT. The CDR3 runs to 16 residues. Trimming took 0 bases from V and 6 from J; bases not matched to a gene: 6. For the CDR3, the DNA is TGTGCCAGCAGTGAAGCGGCTAGCGGGGGGGCCGTCGAGCAGTACTTC. Translating gives CASSEAASGGAVEQYF.

V gene TRBV2 combines with J gene TRBJ1-5; 7 bases are shared with TRBD1. Germline values: CDR1 SNHLY, CDR2 FYNNEI. There are 15 residues in the CDR3. V lost 2 bases and J lost 4; bases outside the gene matches: 5. The DNA of the CDR3 is TGTGCCAGCAGTGAATCTGGGACAGATAATCAGCCCCAGCATTTT. It translates to CASSESGTDNQPQHF. Full variable domain (outside the CDR3, taken from reference TRBV2 and TRBJ1-5): EPEVTQTPSHQVTQMGQEVILRCVPISNHLYFYWYRQILGQKVEFLVSFYNNEISEKSEIFDDQFSVERPDGSNFTLKIRSTKLEDSAMYFCASSESGTDNQPQHFGDGTRLSIL.

This clone turned up a few times. The rearrangement links TRBV30 to TRBJ1-1; D is uncertain. Deletions cut 5 bases from V and 1 base from J, with 8 bases between. CDR1 GTSNPN and CDR2 SVGIG come from the germline V gene (reference sequence). The CDR3 is 12 amino acids. The CDR3 bases are TGTGCCTGGGCTCTTGGGAACACTGAAGCTTTCTTT. Translation gives CAWALGNTEAFF.

This clone occurred a few times. This chain links TRBV6-5 with TRBJ2-1; the match to TRBD2 covers 7 bases. The CDR3 runs 15 residues. Germline assignment: CDR1 MNHEY and CDR2 SVGAGI. V dropped 6 bases and J dropped 4; count of bases not matched to a gene: 9. The CDR3, as DNA: TGTGCCAGCAGAGCCGACCTAGCGGCTTACAATGAGCAGTTCTTC. As protein: CASRADLAAYNEQFF.

The chain recombines TRBV11-2 with TRBJ1-2, with TRBD1 matching 9 bases. Per germline, CDR1 SGHAT and CDR2 FQNNGV. The length of the CDR3 is 13 residues. Losses at the gene ends were 5 bases for V and 4 bases for J; bases not matched to a gene: 2. The CDR3: CASSPGQGYGYTF. The CDR3 coding sequence is TGTGCCAGCAGCCCGGGACAGGGCTATGGCTACACCTTC.

The V and J genes are TRBV12-5 and TRBJ2-7; D gene ambiguous. There are 12 residues in the CDR3. Germline V gene sequence: CDR1 LGHNT, CDR2 FRNRAP. Trimming left V 0 bases short and J 5 bases short, with 5 bases between. This chain's CDR3 is CASGLVGNEQYF. The DNA for the CDR3 is TGTGCTAGTGGTTTGGTAGGGAACGAGCAGTACTTC.

In its sample, this clone was seen a few times. CDR3 nucleotide sequence: TGTGCCAGCAGTTACTCGGAAGGGCGCCAGCCCCAGCATTTT. This translates into CASSYSEGRQPQHF. The genes are TRBV6-5 and TRBJ1-5; no definite D call. The CDR3 contains 14 residues. In germline, CDR1 is MNHEY, CDR2 SVGAGI. Trimming cost V 0 bases and J 7 bases, with 10 bases left between them.

The chain has TRBV7-9 and TRBJ1-2, with TRBD1 matching 9 bases. The germline gives CDR1 SEHNR, CDR2 FQNEAQ (reference sequence). V shed 5 bases, J shed 0 bases, and the junction held 4 bases outside the gene matches. This CDR3 has 15 residues. The CDR3: CASSPQGAPNYGYTF. The DNA of the CDR3 is TGTGCCAGCAGCCCACAGGGGGCGCCTAACTATGGCTACACCTTC. Supplemented by reference TRBV7-9 and TRBJ1-2, the full variable domain reads DTGVSQNPRHKITKRGQNVTFRCDPISEHNRLYWYRQTLGQGPEFLTYFQNEAQLEKSRLLSDRFSAERPKGSFSTLEIQRTEQGDSAMYLCASSPQGAPNYGYTFGSGTRLTVV.

The chain couples TRBV7-2 to TRBJ2-1; D is uncertain. V lost 5 bases and J lost 9, with 14 bases in between. The germline V gene encodes CDR1 SGHTA and CDR2 FQGNSA. The CDR3 contains 13 residues. DNA for the CDR3: TGTGCCAGCAGCCTGGACGCGATAGTTGAGCAGTTCTTC. Translated: CASSLDAIVEQFF.

A remark on this clone: The identical CDR3 is also encoded by other nucleotide sequences in the sample. V and J are TRBV29-1 and TRBJ1-1, with 7 bases matching TRBD1. CDR1 and CDR2 from the germline V gene are SQVTM and ANQGSEA. The CDR3 runs 12 residues. The ends lost 6 bases at V and 1 base at J; junction bases unmatched: 2. CDR3 loop: CSVRQGNTEAFF. CDR3 DNA sequence: TGCAGCGTCAGACAGGGGAACACTGAAGCTTTCTTT.

The rearrangement joins TRBV30 to TRBJ2-4, with TRBD1 matching over 7 bases. The CDR3 totals 18 residues. V was clipped by 1 base and J by 0 bases; unmatched bases: 12. Germline V gene sequence: CDR1 GTSNPN, CDR2 SVGIG (reference sequence). CDR3 DNA sequence: TGTGCCTGGAGTGCCTCTAGGGGAAGGGGGCGAGCCAAAAACATTCAGTACTTC. Its translation is CAWSASRGRGRAKNIQYF.

This chain links TRBV9 with TRBJ2-1; 10 bases match TRBD2. This CDR3 is 16 amino acids long. The J segment lost 0 bases and the V segment lost 6 bases, leaving 6 bases of the junction unmatched. Germline-derived CDR1 and CDR2 are SGDLS and YYNGEE. The CDR3 nucleotides read TGTGCCAGCAACCCTAGCGGGGGCCTCTCCTACAATGAGCAGTTCTTC. This gives the protein CASNPSGGLSYNEQFF.

V is TRBV5-4 and J is TRBJ2-3; perhaps TRBD2 as D (5 bases). Looked up from germline, CDR1 is SGHNT and CDR2 is YYREEE (reference sequence). V lost 1 base and J lost 2, with 8 bases in between. The CDR3 runs to 14 residues. CDR3 loop: CASSLRRTTDTQYF. In DNA form, the CDR3 reads TGTGCCAGCAGCTTGCGGAGGACCACAGATACGCAGTATTTT.

This chain connects TRBV29-1 to TRBJ1-1; TRBD1 matches 8 bases. The length of the CDR3 is 13 residues. J gave up 4 bases and V 4 bases, and 5 bases lay outside the gene matches. CDR1 and CDR2 from the germline V gene are SQVTM and ANQGSEA. CDR3 residues: CSVGLGQGTEAFF. CDR3 coding DNA: TGCAGCGTTGGCCTTGGACAGGGCACTGAAGCTTTCTTT.

This clone was detected only a few times. The J gene is TRBJ2-5, the V gene TRBV7-2, with a possible D match to TRBD2 (5 bases). Trimming took 5 bases from V and 4 from J, leaving 8 bases between them. Germline V gene data show CDR1 as SGHTA and CDR2 as FQGNSA. The CDR3 spans 12 residues. CDR3 region: CASSPGVETQYF. The CDR3 DNA reads as TGTGCCAGCAGCCCCGGGGTAGAGACCCAGTACTTC.

This clone has just a few counts. The chain joins TRBV23-1 to TRBJ1-2; TRBD1 might be the D (5 bases). TRBV23-1 is reported as an ORF; its role is uncertain. V was pared by 7 bases and J by 8 bases, with 20 bases between. The CDR3 runs to 14 residues. CDR3 amino acids: CASTNRSVSGGYTF. CDR3 nucleotides: TGCGCCAGCACCAACAGGTCGGTCAGTGGGGGCTACACCTTC.

This clone was picked up one time. V and J are TRBV6-1 and TRBJ1-6; 7 bases agree with TRBD1. The ends lost 6 bases at V and 5 bases at J; junction bases unmatched: 4. The CDR3 totals 14 residues. Germline V gene data show CDR1 as MNHNS and CDR2 as SASEGT. The DNA for the CDR3 is TGTGCCAGCAGAACCGGACAGGATAATTCACCCCTCCACTTT. Translation: CASRTGQDNSPLHF.

The chain couples TRBV30 to TRBJ1-1; no reliable D call. Trimming removed 3 bases from V and 1 base from J, with 6 bases in between. The CDR3 covers 12 residues. Per the germline V gene, CDR1 is GTSNPN and CDR2 is SVGIG (reference sequence). CDR3 sequence: CAWRRENTEAFF. Here the CDR3 DNA reads TGTGCCTGGAGACGGGAGAACACTGAAGCTTTCTTT.

V and J are TRBV29-1 and TRBJ2-2; 8 bases match TRBD1. CDR3 size: 13 residues. V shed 5 bases and J 5 bases; nucleotides not matched to a gene: 4. CDR1 is SQVTM, CDR2 ANQGSEA, per germline. The CDR3 DNA follows: TGCAGCGTTCAGGGACAGGTTACCGGGGAGCTGTTTTTT. This codes for CSVQGQVTGELFF.

This chain joins TRBV25-1 and TRBJ2-1; TRBD2 agrees at 7 bases. The length of the CDR3 is 15 residues. Germline V gene lookup returns CDR1 MGHDK and CDR2 SYGVNS. V lost 4 bases, J lost 5 bases, and 8 bases stayed unmatched. The CDR3 reads CASSVRGTIHNEQFF. The CDR3 nucleotides are TGTGCCAGCAGTGTACGGGGGACTATACACAATGAGCAGTTCTTC.

J is TRBJ2-2 and V is TRBV2; 7 bases fit TRBD1. Germline loops: CDR1 SNHLY, CDR2 FYNNEI. This CDR3 comprises 15 residues. Trimming removed 8 bases from V and 0 bases from J; junction bases left unmatched: 6. CDR3 coding DNA: TGTGCCAGCGTTCAGGGGGTTTCGAACACCGGGGAGCTGTTTTTT. Translation gives CASVQGVSNTGELFF.

There are a few counts of this clone. The V and J genes are TRBV29-1 and TRBJ2-5; the match to TRBD1 covers 7 bases. The end of the DNA is better explained by TRBJ2-7, so the J call may be wrong. Germline CDR1 SQVTM, CDR2 ANQGSEA. The CDR3 runs 13 residues. CDR3 region: CSVDHQPGGEQYF. The DNA for the CDR3 is TGCAGCGTTGACCACCAGCCAGGGGGCGAGCAGTACTTC.

The chain carries TRBV25-1 and TRBJ2-5, with D maybe TRBD1 (6 bases). From germline, CDR1 is MGHDK and CDR2 SYGVNS. The CDR3 contains 16 residues. V lost 1 base to trimming and J lost 2 bases, with 14 bases between them. CDR3 residues: CASSELWGQHQETQYF. CDR3 nucleotide sequence: TGTGCCAGCAGTGAATTGTGGGGGCAGCATCAAGAGACCCAGTACTTC.

The genes are TRBV30 and TRBJ2-7, with 7 bases identical to TRBD2. The CDR3 has 13 residues. V shed 4 bases and J 2 bases; nucleotides not matched to a gene: 5. Per germline, CDR1 GTSNPN and CDR2 SVGIG (reference sequence). Here the CDR3 DNA reads TGTGCCTGGAAGCGGGGCGGGGCCTACGAGCAGTACTTC. Its translation: CAWKRGGAYEQYF.

This clone was found a few times. The same CDR3 can be traced to other DNA sequences in this sample. The chain couples TRBV4-3 to TRBJ2-3; D unclear. V was clipped by 0 bases and J by 6 bases, with 4 bases between them. The CDR3 contains 12 residues. The V gene's germline CDR1 is LGHNA and CDR2 YSLEER. CDR3 sequence: CASSQEGDTQYF. The CDR3 DNA reads as TGCGCCAGCAGCCAAGAAGGGGATACGCAGTATTTT.

The chain links TRBV5-1 to TRBJ1-1; D remains ambiguous. This CDR3 comprises 14 residues. The germline V gene encodes CDR1 SGHRS and CDR2 YFSETQ. Deletions cut 2 bases from V and 4 bases from J, with 12 bases between. The CDR3 region is CASSFSLSATEAFF. CDR3 bases: TGCGCCAGCAGCTTCTCGTTGAGTGCCACTGAAGCTTTCTTT.

A few counts support this clone. The chain couples TRBV18 to TRBJ2-1; 7 bases match TRBD2. The CDR3 has 16 amino acids. CDR1 and CDR2 (germline): KGHSH, LQKENI. J lost 3 bases, V lost 3 bases, and 8 bases had no gene match. CDR3 loop: CASSPPTSARYNEQFF. The CDR3 bases are TGTGCCAGCTCACCGCCAACTAGCGCCCGCTACAATGAGCAGTTCTTC.

V gene TRBV14 combines with J gene TRBJ2-1, with 8 bases fitting TRBD1. Germline trimming cut 2 bases from V and 0 bases from J; bases unmatched to any gene: 3. This CDR3 contains 16 residues. Germline-derived CDR1 and CDR2 are SGHDN and FVKESK. In nucleotides, the CDR3 is TGTGCCAGCAGCCAAATTGGGACAGGCTCCTACAATGAGCAGTTCTTC. Its translation: CASSQIGTGSYNEQFF.

Written as DNA, the CDR3 is TGTGCCAGCACCCAGGCGGCAGGGGATAAAGCTTTCTTT. Translated, it gives CASTQAAGDKAFF. The gene calls are TRBV9 and TRBJ1-1, with a weak D call TRBD1 (6 bases). CDR1 and CDR2 from the germline V gene are SGDLS and YYNGEE. CDR3 size: 13 residues. Trimming cost V 6 bases and J 9 bases, with 18 bases left between them.